This TCR beta chain stems from a study of T cell repertoires in cytomegalovirus infection. About the research overall: Matching HLA type, along with CMV infection, was indicated by public TCR beta signatures. Study-wide findings and caveats: Clonotypes of TCR beta that were HLA-C-restricted and CMV-specific dominated the ex vivo response. There were carriers of CMV plus the relevant HLA, and cumulative public TCR beta family frequency identified them.

Via MiXCR, TCRdb re-called the reads, giving one row per CDR3 protein. Among around 740,000 distinct CDR3 sequences listed, 35% to 45% were seen once. Trimming shortened V by 0 bases and J by 1 base, and 13 bases separated the two germline ends. The CDR3 consists of 17 residues. In germline, CDR1 is SGHRS, CDR2 YFSETQ. Regarding this clonotype: Its target is unknown.

The chain uses TRBV5-1 and TRBJ2-2; D perhaps matches TRBD1 (5 bases). Sequences were obtained from PBMCs. The TCR sequence derives from a human donor in good health (CMV status not recorded). Some clones in this sample may be carry-over from other donors' samples. The CDR3 region has the DNA TGCGCCAGCAGCTTGGTCCCAGCAGGGCAGAACACCGGGGAGCTGTTTTTT. Residues: CASSLVPAGQNTGELFF. The full variable domain, rest sourced from reference TRBV5-1 and TRBJ2-2, is KAGVTQTPRYLIKTRGQQVTLSCSPISGHRSVSWYQQTPGQGLQFLFEYFSETQRNKGNFPGRFSGRQFSNSRSEMNVSTLELGDSALYLCASSLVPAGQNTGELFFGEGSRLTVL.